At least ten counts were recorded for the clone carrying this T cell receptor beta chain. One entry per CDR3 protein, called by TCRdb with MiXCR from the RT-PCR reads. Here the sample spans about 700,000 distinct CDR3 sequences, 13% to 15% being singletons. Germline lookup yields CDR1 SGHTA and CDR2 FQGNSA. This CDR3 spans 14 amino acids. The junction had 4 bases not matched to a gene; V was cut back by 4 bases and J by 4 bases. The TCR comes from a female donor in good health, serving as a healthy control. Sequencing was performed on memory CD4+ T cells from blood. This chain uses TRBV7-2 with TRBJ1-2, with 9 bases matching TRBD1. The DNA of the CDR3 is TGTGCCAGCAGCTCCGGGACAGGGACCTATGGCTACACCTTC. Residues: CASSSGTGTYGYTF.